This T cell receptor (beta chain) was captured in a study of T cell responses to AZD1222 COVID-19 vaccine. The overall study: Some second doses came at about 4 weeks and others at about 12 weeks; these were pooled.

Sequenced by immunoSEQ multiplex PCR; TCRdb stores in-frame clones only, minus some. The sample holds around 120,000 clones; about 92% are singletons and the top ten take around 1.2%. The J segment lost 8 bases and the V segment lost 8 bases, leaving 10 bases of the junction unmatched. The CDR3 length is 13 residues. Germline V gene lookup returns CDR1 GTSNPN and CDR2 SVGIG (reference sequence). Specimen: peripheral blood, collected on day 0 of AZD1222 vaccination. The chain couples TRBV30 to TRBJ1-4, with 8 positions matching TRBD1. The receptor was derived from an adult in good health. CDR3 region: CAVDRGSGEKLFF. The DNA for the CDR3 is TGTGCCGTCGACAGGGGTTCAGGGGAAAAACTGTTTTTT.